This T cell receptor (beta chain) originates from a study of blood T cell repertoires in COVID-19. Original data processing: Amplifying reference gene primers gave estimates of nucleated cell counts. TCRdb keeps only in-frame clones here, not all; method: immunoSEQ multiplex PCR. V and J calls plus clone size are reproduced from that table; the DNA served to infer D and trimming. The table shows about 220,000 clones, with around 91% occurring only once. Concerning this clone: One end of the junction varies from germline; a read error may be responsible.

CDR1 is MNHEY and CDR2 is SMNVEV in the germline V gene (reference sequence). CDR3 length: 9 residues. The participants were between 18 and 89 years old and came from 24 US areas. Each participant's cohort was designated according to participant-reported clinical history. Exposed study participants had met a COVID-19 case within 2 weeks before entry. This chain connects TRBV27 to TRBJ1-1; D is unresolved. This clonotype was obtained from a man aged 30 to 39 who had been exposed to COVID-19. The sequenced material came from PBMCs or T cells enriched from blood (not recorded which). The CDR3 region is CASNIEAFF. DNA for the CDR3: TGTGCCAGCAACATTGAAGCTTTCTTT.